These T cell receptor beta chains were read from a single sample in a study of T-cell reconstitution after alpha-beta-depleted transplantation in children. Via MiXCR, TCRdb re-called the PCR reads, giving one row per CDR3 protein. Here the sample spans about 230,000 distinct CDR3 sequences, 12% being singletons. The sequenced sample was PBMCs from the stem cell graft donor, obtained from the stem cell graft. Receptors originate from a human donor who donated a stem cell graft to a child with acute lymphoblastic leukemia. The CDR3 runs from the conserved cysteine through the conserved F or W. The order of the fields is CDR3 protein, clone size, V gene, CDR3 length, J gene. Only part of the rows carry a size: once, few, many, or a class if the clone is expanded.

CASSLVVDIGEQYF | many | TRBV11-2 | 14 | TRBJ2-7
CASNIGDRGDEQYF | many | TRBV9 | 14 | TRBJ2-7
CASSLGPTDTEAFF | many | TRBV27 | 14 | TRBJ1-1
CASNFRTGGYNEQFF | many | TRBV5-8 | 15 | TRBJ2-1
CSARDRENTEAFF | many | TRBV20-1 | 13 | TRBJ1-1
CASSLWRGGLPSGANVLTF | many | TRBV28 | 19 | TRBJ2-6
CASSFLGNQPQHF | many | TRBV5-1 | 13 | TRBJ1-5
CASSPDRGLTDTQYF | many | TRBV5-6 | 15 | TRBJ2-3
CASPPGGRTDTQYF | many | TRBV28 | 14 | TRBJ2-3
CASSLRGSPSTGELFF | many | TRBV5-6 | 16 | TRBJ2-2
CASSKTGGVSYEQYF | many | TRBV5-1 | 15 | TRBJ2-7
CASSLERYTDTQYF | many | TRBV5-1 | 14 | TRBJ2-3
CAISESGMGNQPQHF | many | TRBV10-3 | 15 | TRBJ1-5
CASSQEEPGVVF | many | TRBV14 | 12 | TRBJ2-1
CSARDNPYEQYF | many | TRBV29-1 | 12 | TRBJ2-7
CASSLGKGTQYF | many | TRBV7-2 | 12 | TRBJ2-3
CASSFGGGTARQPQHF | NA | TRBV19 | 16 | TRBJ1-5
CASSATTSGGTYEQYF | few | TRBV11-2 | 16 | TRBJ2-7
CSAGGTDRIYGYTF | many | TRBV20-1 | 14 | TRBJ1-2
CSAGLSEVSQPQHF | many | TRBV20-1 | 14 | TRBJ1-5
CASSQSTSGGVRQFF | few | TRBV14 | 15 | TRBJ2-1
CASSWTATNEKLFF | few | TRBV7-2 | 14 | TRBJ1-4
CSVDGTGRNTGELFF | many | TRBV29-1 | 15 | TRBJ2-2
CASSLTAGERNEQFF | many | TRBV7-3 | 15 | TRBJ2-1
CASSLTGTLGTEAFF | many | TRBV7-2 | 15 | TRBJ1-1
CSARDLKGGSPWQPQHF | many | TRBV20-1 | 17 | TRBJ1-5
CASSPSGAETQYF | few | TRBV18 | 13 | TRBJ2-5
CASSLAGGFTDTQYF | many | TRBV7-2 | 15 | TRBJ2-3
CASSPGTHSYEQYF | many | TRBV4-2 | 14 | TRBJ2-7